This T cell receptor beta chain comes out of a study of blood T cell repertoires in COVID-19. Looked up from germline, CDR1 is SGDLS and CDR2 is YYNGEE. The CDR3 has 14 residues. V gave up 3 bases and J gave up 6 bases, with 12 bases separating them. Sequenced by immunoSEQ multiplex PCR; TCRdb stores in-frame clones only, minus some. There are about 140,000 clones in the sample; about nine tenths occur only once, and about 11% lies in the top ten. The sequenced material came from PBMCs or T cells enriched from blood (not recorded which). The receptor was derived from a man aged 55 to 70 who had recovered from COVID-19. This chain joins TRBV9 and TRBJ2-2, with D perhaps matching TRBD2 (5 bases). The CDR3 DNA reads TGTGCCAGCAGCGGGACTCGCTTACCCGGGGAGCTGTTTTTT. Translation: CASSGTRLPGELFF.